This T cell receptor beta chain was captured in a study of T cell responses to AZD1222 COVID-19 vaccine. Findings and caveats of the study: The span of vaccine-associated CD4 TCRs extended across spike, with dominance at 160-218 and 743-854. Repertoire sampling occurred only after the peak T cell response. Most donors were white British and more were female, and clonal diversity was possibly underestimated.

Measured with immunoSEQ multiplex PCR; TCRdb has only the in-frame clones, and not every one. Of about 51,000 clones in the sample, 80% to 90% are singletons; the top ten hold 0.9% to 1.2%. Samples with a second dose at about 4 or about 12 weeks were pooled together. With respect to this clone: The antigen is undetermined.

CDR3 length equals 14 residues. V was trimmed by 5 bases and J by 7 bases, leaving 15 bases between them. The germline gives CDR1 MNHEY, CDR2 SMNVEV (reference sequence). The sequencing here drew on peripheral blood, taken 28 days after the second AZD1222 dose. The V and J genes are TRBV27 and TRBJ1-5, with TRBD1 as a possible D gene (6 bases). The TCR sequence derives from an adult who received the AZD1222 COVID-19 vaccine. The CDR3 coding sequence is TGTGCCAGCAGTATTAGGGGGGGCCGACAGCCCCAGCATTTT. Its protein product is CASSIRGGRQPQHF.